A selection of T cell receptor beta chains follows, all from one sample in a study of blood T cell repertoires in COVID-19. Assay: immunoSEQ multiplex PCR; the TCRdb copy retains only in-frame clones and omits some. The table shows 120,000 or so clones, with over 70% occurring only once. The sample consisted of peripheral blood. The origin of the receptors is a man at least 80 years old with active or convalescent COVID-19. CDR3s include the opening cysteine and the closing phenylalanine or tryptophan. D genes are given only for firm matches. A row's size may be missing; if present it is once, few, many or a size class.

clone size,V gene,J gene,D gene,CDR3 protein,CDR3 DNA
NA,TRBV4-3,TRBJ2-3,TRBD2,CASSQDLERGGTDTQYF,TGCGCCAGCAGCCAAGATCTTGAGCGGGGGGGCACAGATACGCAGTATTTT
NA,TRBV18,TRBJ1-2,NA,CASSPRAEFQGGDYGYTF,TGTGCCAGCTCACCACGGGCAGAGTTTCAGGGAGGAGACTATGGCTACACCTTC
NA,TRBV19,TRBJ2-6,NA,CATSTGNSGANVLTF,TGTGCCACCTCTACAGGGAACTCTGGGGCCAACGTCCTGACTTTC
NA,TRBV7-3,TRBJ2-5,TRBD2,CASSLLAGTWETQYF,TGTGCCAGCAGCCTACTAGCGGGGACGTGGGAGACCCAGTACTTC
NA,TRBV7-9,TRBJ1-4,NA,CASSTGLELFF,TGTGCCAGCAGCACAGGCCTTGAACTGTTTTTT
NA,TRBV5-1,TRBJ2-7,TRBD2,CASSWGTSGGRLGHEQYF,TGCGCCAGCAGCTGGGGGACTAGCGGGGGGCGGTTAGGTCACGAGCAGTACTTC
NA,TRBV13,TRBJ2-3,TRBD2,CASSLAGGFNIRTDTQYF,TGTGCCAGCAGCTTAGCGGGGGGGTTTAACATACGCACAGATACGCAGTATTTT
NA,TRBV25-1,TRBJ1-4,TRBD1,CASSGSPGTGGNEKLFF,TGTGCCAGCAGTGGTTCACCTGGGACAGGGGGGAATGAAAAACTGTTTTTT
once,TRBV6-7,TRBJ2-1,TRBD1,CASSYYRGAYNEQFF,TGTGCCAGCAGTTACTACAGGGGTGCCTACAATGAGCAGTTCTTC
NA,TRBV5-6,TRBJ2-3,TRBD2,CASSLRLAGGNIDTQYF,TGTGCCAGCAGCTTAAGACTAGCGGGGGGCAATATCGATACGCAGTATTTT
few,TRBV5-8,TRBJ2-7,NA,CASSWMESYEQYF,TGTGCCAGCAGCTGGATGGAGTCCTACGAGCAGTACTTC
NA,TRBV20-1,TRBJ1-2,NA,CSANSAYGYTF,TGCAGTGCTAACTCTGCCTATGGCTACACCTTC
NA,TRBV27,TRBJ2-3,NA,CASSSPSRERTDTQYF,TGTGCCAGCAGTTCCCCCTCCAGGGAACGCACAGATACGCAGTATTTT
NA,TRBV5-6,TRBJ2-5,TRBD2,CASSDERGGQETQYF,TGTGCCAGCAGCGATGAGCGGGGAGGCCAAGAGACCCAGTACTTC
NA,TRBV5-1,TRBJ1-1,TRBD1,CASSFGTGGTEAFF,TGCGCCAGCAGCTTCGGGACAGGGGGAACTGAAGCTTTCTTT
NA,TRBV4-1,TRBJ1-6,TRBD1,CASSQLQGAANSPLHF,TGCGCCAGCAGCCAGCTCCAGGGGGCAGCTAATTCACCCCTCCACTTT
NA,TRBV2,TRBJ2-5,NA,CASSELRAETQYF,TGTGCCAGCAGTGAGTTGAGGGCAGAGACCCAGTACTTC
NA,TRBV7-3,TRBJ2-5,TRBD2,CASSALGMGGQETQYF,TGTGCCAGCAGCGCCCTCGGTATGGGGGGGCAAGAGACCCAGTACTTC
NA,TRBV19,TRBJ2-3,TRBD1,CASSIGTGGTDTQYF,TGTGCCAGTAGTATAGGGACAGGGGGCACAGATACGCAGTATTTT
NA,TRBV5-1,TRBJ2-1,TRBD2,CASSLLSGGVYNEQFF,TGCGCCAGCAGCCTCCTTAGCGGGGGAGTTTACAATGAGCAGTTCTTC
NA,TRBV4-2,TRBJ2-5,NA,CASSQAGTQETQYF,TGTGCCAGCAGCCAAGCGGGGACTCAAGAGACCCAGTACTTC
NA,TRBV7-8,TRBJ2-1,TRBD1,CASSLTRGSSYNEQFF,TGTGCCAGCAGCTTAACCAGGGGGAGCTCCTACAATGAGCAGTTCTTC
NA,TRBV2,TRBJ1-2,NA,CASSESGAYGYTF,TGTGCCAGCAGTGAATCTGGGGCCTATGGCTACACCTTC
NA,TRBV2,TRBJ1-1,NA,CASSEEALNTEAFF,TGTGCCAGCAGTGAAGAAGCATTGAACACTGAAGCTTTCTTT
NA,TRBV28,TRBJ1-1,TRBD1,CASSIYTGGEAFF,TGTGCCAGCAGTATTTATACAGGGGGGGAAGCTTTCTTT
once,TRBV10-2,TRBJ1-1,NA,CASRKPTGNTEAFF,TGCGCCAGCAGAAAACCTACAGGGAACACTGAAGCTTTCTTT
NA,TRBV7-8,TRBJ2-1,NA,CASTPGAGNYNEQFF,TGTGCCAGCACCCCCGGTGCCGGGAACTACAATGAGCAGTTCTTC
once,TRBV27,TRBJ2-7,NA,CASKSQGLAYEQYF,TGTGCCAGCAAGTCGCAGGGGCTCGCCTACGAGCAGTACTTC
NA,TRBV12-3/TRBV12-4,TRBJ1-5,NA,CASSQRGDQPQHF,TGTGCCAGCAGCCAAAGAGGAGATCAGCCCCAGCATTTT
NA,TRBV7-9,TRBJ2-1,TRBD2,CASSHPTSGDYEQFF,TGTGCCAGCAGCCATCCGACTAGCGGGGATTATGAGCAGTTCTTC
once,TRBV7-3,TRBJ2-7,NA,CASSSGSGTYEQYF,TGTGCCAGCAGCTCCGGATCGGGTACCTACGAGCAGTACTTC